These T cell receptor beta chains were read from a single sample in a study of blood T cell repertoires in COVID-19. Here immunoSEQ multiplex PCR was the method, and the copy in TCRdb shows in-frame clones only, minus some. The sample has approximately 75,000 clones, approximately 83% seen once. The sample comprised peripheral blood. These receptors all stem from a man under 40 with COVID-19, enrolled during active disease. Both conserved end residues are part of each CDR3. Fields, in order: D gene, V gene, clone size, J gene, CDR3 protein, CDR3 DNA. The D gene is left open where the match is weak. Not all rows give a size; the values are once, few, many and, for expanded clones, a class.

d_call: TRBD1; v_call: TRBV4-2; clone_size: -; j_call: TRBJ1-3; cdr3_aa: CASSLGTGRDTIYF; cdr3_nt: TGTGCCAGCAGCCTTGGGACAGGGAGAGACACCATATATTTT
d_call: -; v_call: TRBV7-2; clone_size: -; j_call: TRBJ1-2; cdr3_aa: CASSLRRGDYGYTF; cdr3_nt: TGTGCCAGCAGCCTCAGGAGGGGCGACTATGGCTACACCTTC
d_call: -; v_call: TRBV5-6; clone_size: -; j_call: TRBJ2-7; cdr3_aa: CASSLGTGYEQYF; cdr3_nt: TGTGCCAGCAGCTTGGGAACAGGCTACGAGCAGTACTTC
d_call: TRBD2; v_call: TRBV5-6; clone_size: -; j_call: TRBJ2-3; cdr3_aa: CASSTSGRALDTQYF; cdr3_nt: TGTGCCAGCAGTACAAGCGGGAGGGCCTTAGATACGCAGTATTTT
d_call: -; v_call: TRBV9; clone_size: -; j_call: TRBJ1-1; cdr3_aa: CASSAGHQWTEAFF; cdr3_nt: TGTGCCAGCAGCGCTGGACACCAATGGACTGAAGCTTTCTTT
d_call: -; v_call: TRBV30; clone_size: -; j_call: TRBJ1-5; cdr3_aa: CAWSVLGGDQPQHF; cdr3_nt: TGTGCCTGGAGTGTATTAGGGGGGGATCAGCCCCAGCATTTT
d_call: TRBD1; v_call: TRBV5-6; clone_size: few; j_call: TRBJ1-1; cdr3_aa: CASTPLPGQGADGTEAFF; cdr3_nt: TGTGCCAGCACCCCGCTACCGGGACAGGGGGCAGATGGCACTGAAGCTTTCTTT
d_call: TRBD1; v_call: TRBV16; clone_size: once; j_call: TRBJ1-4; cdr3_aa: CASSQQTGANEKLFF; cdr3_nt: TGTGCCAGCAGCCAACAGACAGGGGCTAATGAAAAACTGTTTTTT
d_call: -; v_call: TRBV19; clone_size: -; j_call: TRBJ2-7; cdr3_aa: CASTADSAYEQYF; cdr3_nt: TGTGCCAGTACGGCGGACAGCGCCTACGAGCAGTACTTC
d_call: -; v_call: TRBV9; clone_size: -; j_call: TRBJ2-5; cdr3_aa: CASSVDTGTETQYF; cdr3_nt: TGTGCCAGCAGCGTAGATACAGGGACGGAGACCCAGTACTTC
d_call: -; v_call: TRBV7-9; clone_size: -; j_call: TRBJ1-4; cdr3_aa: CASRFRTDNEKLFF; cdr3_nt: TGTGCCAGCCGGTTTAGGACAGATAATGAAAAACTGTTTTTT
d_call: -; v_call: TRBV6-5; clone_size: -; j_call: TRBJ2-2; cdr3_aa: CASKLDSNTGELFF; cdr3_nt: TGTGCCAGCAAGTTGGACAGCAACACCGGGGAGCTGTTTTTT
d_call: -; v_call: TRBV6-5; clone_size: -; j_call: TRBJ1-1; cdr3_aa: CASSYSAGLNTEAFF; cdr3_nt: TGTGCCAGCAGTTACTCGGCAGGGCTGAACACTGAAGCTTTCTTT
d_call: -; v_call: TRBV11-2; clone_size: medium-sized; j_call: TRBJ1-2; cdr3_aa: CASSLDGAGKYYGYTF; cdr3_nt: TGTGCCAGCAGCTTAGATGGGGCAGGGAAGTACTATGGCTACACCTTC
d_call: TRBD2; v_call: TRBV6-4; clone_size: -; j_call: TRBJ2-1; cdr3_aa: CASSDSGLAGGGNEQFF; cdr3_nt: TGTGCCAGCAGTGACTCTGGACTAGCGGGAGGCGGGAATGAGCAGTTCTTC
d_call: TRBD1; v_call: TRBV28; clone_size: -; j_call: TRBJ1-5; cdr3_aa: CASSSRQGAGDQPQHF; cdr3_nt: TGTGCCAGCAGTTCGAGACAGGGGGCTGGAGATCAGCCCCAGCATTTT
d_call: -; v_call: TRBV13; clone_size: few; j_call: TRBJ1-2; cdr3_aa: CASSLVGQGLGYTF; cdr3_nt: TGTGCCAGCAGCTTGGTGGGGCAGGGTCTCGGCTACACCTTC
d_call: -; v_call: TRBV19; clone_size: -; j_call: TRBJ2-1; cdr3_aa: CASSTTYGGNEQFF; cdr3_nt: TGTGCCAGTAGTACGACGTACGGGGGCAATGAGCAGTTCTTC
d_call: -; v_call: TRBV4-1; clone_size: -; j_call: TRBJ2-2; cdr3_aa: CASSQGPPPTTGELFF; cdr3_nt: TGCGCCAGCAGCCAAGGCCCCCCACCAACTACCGGGGAGCTGTTTTTT
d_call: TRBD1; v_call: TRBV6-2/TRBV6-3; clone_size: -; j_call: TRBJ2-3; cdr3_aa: CASSYTGETDTQYF; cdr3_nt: TGTGCCAGCAGTTACACAGGGGAAACAGATACGCAGTATTTT
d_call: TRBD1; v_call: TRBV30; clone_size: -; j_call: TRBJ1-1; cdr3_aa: CAWAGTGAKAFF; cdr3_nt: TGTGCCTGGGCCGGGACAGGGGCGAAGGCTTTCTTT
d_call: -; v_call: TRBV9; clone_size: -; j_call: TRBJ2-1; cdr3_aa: CASSVGERYYNEQFF; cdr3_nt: TGTGCCAGCAGCGTAGGGGAGAGGTACTACAATGAGCAGTTCTTC
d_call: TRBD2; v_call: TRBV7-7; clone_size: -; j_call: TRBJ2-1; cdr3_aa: CASSPLREGSSYNEQFF; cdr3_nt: TGTGCTAGCAGCCCTTTGCGGGAGGGTAGCTCCTACAATGAGCAGTTCTTC
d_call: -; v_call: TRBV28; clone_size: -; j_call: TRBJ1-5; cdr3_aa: CASSLTGPGGNQPQHF; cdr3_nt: TGTGCCAGCAGTTTAACTGGACCCGGGGGCAATCAGCCCCAGCATTTT
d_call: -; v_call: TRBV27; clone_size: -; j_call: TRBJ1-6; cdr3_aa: CASSLGQSYNSPLHF; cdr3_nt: TGTGCCAGCAGTCTGGGCCAGTCCTATAATTCACCCCTCCACTTT
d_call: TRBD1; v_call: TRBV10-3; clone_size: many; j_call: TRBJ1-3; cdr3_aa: CAISGGTGAISGNTIYF; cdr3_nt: TGTGCCATCAGTGGGGGGACAGGGGCAATCTCTGGAAACACCATATATTTT
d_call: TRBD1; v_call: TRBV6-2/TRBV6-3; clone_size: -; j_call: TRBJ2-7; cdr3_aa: CASSYGGQGGYEQYF; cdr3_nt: TGTGCCAGCAGTTACGGTGGACAGGGCGGCTACGAGCAGTACTTC
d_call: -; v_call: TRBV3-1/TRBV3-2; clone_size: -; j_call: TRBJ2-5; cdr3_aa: CASSPTTETQYF; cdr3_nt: TGTGCCAGCAGCCCGACAACCGAGACCCAGTACTTC
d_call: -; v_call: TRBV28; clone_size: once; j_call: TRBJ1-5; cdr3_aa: CASSFGGGYQPQHF; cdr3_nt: TGTGCCAGCAGTTTTGGGGGAGGCTATCAGCCCCAGCATTTT
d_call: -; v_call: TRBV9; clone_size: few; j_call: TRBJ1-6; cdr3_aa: CASSVESSPLHF; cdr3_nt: TGTGCCAGCAGCGTAGAGAGTTCACCCCTCCACTTT
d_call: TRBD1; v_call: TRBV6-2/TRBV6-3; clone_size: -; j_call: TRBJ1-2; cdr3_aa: CASSYQGAYGYTF; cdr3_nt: TGTGCCAGCAGTTACCAGGGGGCATACGGCTACACCTTC
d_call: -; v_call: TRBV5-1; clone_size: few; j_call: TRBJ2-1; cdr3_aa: CASSATGVVEQFF; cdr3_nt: TGCGCCAGCAGCGCGACCGGGGTCGTTGAGCAGTTCTTC
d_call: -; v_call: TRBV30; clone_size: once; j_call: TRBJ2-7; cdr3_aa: CAWSLQDTYEQYF; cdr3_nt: TGTGCCTGGAGTTTACAGGATACCTACGAGCAGTACTTC
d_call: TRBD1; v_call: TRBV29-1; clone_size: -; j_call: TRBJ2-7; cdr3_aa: CSVSRDRASNEQYF; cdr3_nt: TGCAGCGTGAGCCGGGACAGGGCTTCCAACGAGCAGTACTTC
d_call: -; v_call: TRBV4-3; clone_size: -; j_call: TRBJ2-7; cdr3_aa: CASSQERGPLEQYF; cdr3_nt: TGCGCCAGCAGCCAAGAACGAGGGCCGCTCGAGCAGTACTTC
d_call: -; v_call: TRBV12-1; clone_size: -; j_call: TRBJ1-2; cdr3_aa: CASSNTGTGGYTF; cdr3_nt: TGTGCCAGCAGCAATACCGGGACAGGGGGCTACACCTTC
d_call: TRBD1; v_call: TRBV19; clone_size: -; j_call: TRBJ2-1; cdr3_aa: CASSIGDRAYNEQFF; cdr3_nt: TGTGCCAGTAGTATTGGGGACAGGGCCTACAATGAGCAGTTCTTC
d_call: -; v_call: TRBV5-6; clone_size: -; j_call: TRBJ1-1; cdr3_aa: CASSLGAIQNTEAFF; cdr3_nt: TGTGCCAGCAGCTTGGGAGCGATCCAGAACACTGAAGCTTTCTTT
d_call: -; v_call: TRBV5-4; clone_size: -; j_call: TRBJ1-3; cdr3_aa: CASSSRDIGNTIYF; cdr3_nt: TGTGCCAGCAGCAGCCGGGACATAGGAAACACCATATATTTT
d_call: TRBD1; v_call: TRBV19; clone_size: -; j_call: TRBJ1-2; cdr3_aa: CASRSGGDGYTF; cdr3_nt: TGTGCCAGTAGATCAGGGGGAGATGGCTACACCTTC
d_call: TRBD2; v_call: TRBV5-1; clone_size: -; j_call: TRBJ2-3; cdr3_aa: CASSSGVAGASTDTQYF; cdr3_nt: TGCGCCAGCAGCTCGGGGGTAGCGGGAGCCAGCACAGATACGCAGTATTTT
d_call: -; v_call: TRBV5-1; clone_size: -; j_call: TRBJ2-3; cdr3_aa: CASSYDRPGADTQYF; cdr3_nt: TGCGCCAGCAGTTATGACAGGCCTGGGGCAGATACGCAGTATTTT
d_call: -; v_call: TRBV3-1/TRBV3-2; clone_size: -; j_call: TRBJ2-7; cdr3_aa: CASSHRGYYEQYF; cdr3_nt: TGTGCCAGCAGCCATCGCGGTTACTACGAGCAGTACTTC
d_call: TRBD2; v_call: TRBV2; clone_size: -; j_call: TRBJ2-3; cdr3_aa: CASSRTSGRGSTDTQYF; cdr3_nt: TGTGCCAGCAGTCGGACTAGCGGGAGGGGGAGCACAGATACGCAGTATTTT
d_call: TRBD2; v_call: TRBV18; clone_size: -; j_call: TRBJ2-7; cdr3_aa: CASSPLSGWSSYEQYF; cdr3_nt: TGTGCCAGCTCACCACTTAGCGGGTGGAGTTCCTACGAGCAGTACTTC
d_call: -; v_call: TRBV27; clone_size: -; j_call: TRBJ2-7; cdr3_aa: CASSLKGKSYEQYF; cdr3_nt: TGTGCCAGCAGTTTAAAGGGGAAGAGCTACGAGCAGTACTTC
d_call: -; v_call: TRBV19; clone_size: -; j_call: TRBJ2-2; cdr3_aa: CASSPQGPGELFF; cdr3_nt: TGTGCCAGTAGTCCACAGGGACCCGGGGAGCTGTTTTTT
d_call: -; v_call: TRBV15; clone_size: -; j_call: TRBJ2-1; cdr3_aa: CATSRQPGVYNEQFF; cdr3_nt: TGTGCCACCAGCAGACAACCGGGGGTGTACAATGAGCAGTTCTTC
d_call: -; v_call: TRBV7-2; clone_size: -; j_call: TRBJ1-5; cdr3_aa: CASSSPGGRTSNQPQHF; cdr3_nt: TGTGCCAGCAGCTCCCCTGGGGGGAGGACTAGCAATCAGCCCCAGCATTTT
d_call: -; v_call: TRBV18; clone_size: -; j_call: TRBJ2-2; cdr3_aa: CASSRQSYGELFF; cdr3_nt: TGTGCCAGCTCCCGACAGAGTTACGGGGAGCTGTTTTTT
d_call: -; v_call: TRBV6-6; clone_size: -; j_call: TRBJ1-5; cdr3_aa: CASSYGRVGQPQHF; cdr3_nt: TGTGCCAGCAGTTACGGCAGGGTAGGCCAGCCCCAGCATTTT
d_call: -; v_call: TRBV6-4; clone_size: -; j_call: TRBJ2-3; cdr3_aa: CASSDPSGGTDTQYF; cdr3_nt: TGTGCCAGCAGTGACCCGTCCGGTGGCACAGATACGCAGTATTTT
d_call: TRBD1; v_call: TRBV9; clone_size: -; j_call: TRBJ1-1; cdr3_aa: CASSGGTANTEAFF; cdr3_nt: TGTGCCAGCAGCGGGGGGACAGCGAACACTGAAGCTTTCTTT